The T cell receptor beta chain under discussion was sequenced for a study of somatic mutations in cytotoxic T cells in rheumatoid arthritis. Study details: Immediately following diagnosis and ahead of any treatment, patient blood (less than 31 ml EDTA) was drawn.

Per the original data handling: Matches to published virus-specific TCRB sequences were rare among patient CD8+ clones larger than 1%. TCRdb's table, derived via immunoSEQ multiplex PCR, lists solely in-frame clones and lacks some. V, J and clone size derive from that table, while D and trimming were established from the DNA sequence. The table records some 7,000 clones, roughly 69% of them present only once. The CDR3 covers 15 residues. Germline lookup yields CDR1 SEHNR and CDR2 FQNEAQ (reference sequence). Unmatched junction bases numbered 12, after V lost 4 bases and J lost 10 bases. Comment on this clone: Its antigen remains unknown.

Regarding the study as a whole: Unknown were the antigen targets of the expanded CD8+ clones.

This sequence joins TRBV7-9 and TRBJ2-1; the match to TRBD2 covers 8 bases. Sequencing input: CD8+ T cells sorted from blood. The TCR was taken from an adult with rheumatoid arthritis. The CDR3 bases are TGTGCCAGCAGCTCCCACGGGGGGGAGGTAAGGGAGCAGTTCTTC. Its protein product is CASSSHGGEVREQFF.